The sequence of this T cell receptor beta chain was determined in a study of beta chain features in type 1 diabetes listed by TCRdb under 2018. A note on the overall study: Patients and healthy donors did not differ in mean age, gender distribution, total cell number or subset yield. A total of 100 million to 110 million sorted cells were examined across all samples, and a strong correlation was observed between cell number per subset and RNA yield. The study compared the TCRB repertoires of sorted circulating CD4+ T cell subsets in recently diagnosed type 1 diabetes patients with those in matched healthy donors. Regulatory and stem cell-like memory subsets were isolated from only 8 patients and 8 healthy donors, whereas naive and central memory subsets came from all 28 donors.

The High Capacity cDNA Reverse Transcription Kit was used to reverse transcribe all of the isolated RNA, meaning that expressed TCRB transcripts were what got sequenced. Deep immunoSEQ sequencing was performed on naive, central memory and regulatory T cell samples, with an average of around 3.4 million total reads per sample. After sorted cells were lysed in RLT buffer, RNA was extracted with DNase-treated RNeasy Micro or Mini kits, with the choice depending on cell number. To prevent cross-contamination, every cell subset was processed on its own, while patient and healthy donor samples were processed together. The immunoSEQ multiplex PCR was used to amplify TCRB sequences from cDNA, generating 87-bp fragments that spanned the CDR3 region. Sequencing of the amplicons was done on the Illumina HiSeq platform. The original methods were these. PCR bias was corrected computationally using synthetic template baselines, and reads within Hamming distance 2 were collapsed, with unmergeable singletons discarded. Reads were aligned against IMGT to assign V, D and J genes, CDR3 length and insertions or deletions at six rearrangement sites. Within each subset, clonotype counts were normalized to sorted cell number, and only after that were true diversity and Gini coefficients computed with the tcR R package. Repertoire sharing was quantified using the overlap coefficient calculated on TCRB nucleotide sequences. As a proxy for the pre-selection repertoire, out-of-frame TCRB sequences from naive cells were analyzed. TCRdb limited this immuneACCESS table to in-frame rearrangements with V and J called. A share of clones is missing; checked studies link under half to unresolved V genes, and the rest is unexplained. That table gives V, J and clone size, and the DNA gave D and trimming. The sample table lists 600,000 to 750,000 clones, about an eighth of them with a count of one. The biggest ten clones account for 0.095% to 0.15% of the sample.

This clone was counted a few times. Its antigen is not yet known. The sample holds no much larger clone one base away, and base qualities are not on file. Summary of the overall study and its limitations: Because small numbers of individuals were included in the HLA sub-analyses, any influence of HLA type on TCRB rearrangement was left unresolved. Type 1 diabetes patients showed a moderate but significant shortening of TCRB CDR3 length in all four CD4+ subsets. Shorter templates might be favored by PCR, yet because patient and control samples were amplified and corrected together, any such skew would affect both groups equally. Naive, central memory and regulatory TCRB repertoires appeared more similar among patients than among healthy donors. Fewer insertions and more nucleotide deletions at VDJ recombination sites were observed in patients with type 1 diabetes, implying thymic rearrangement abnormalities. Because cDNA was sequenced instead of genomic DNA, highly expressing activated cells could be over-represented, though the groups showed no difference in activation or CD3 levels.

Sequences SGHKS (CDR1) and YYEKEE (CDR2) are obtained from the germline V gene (reference sequence). The CDR3 holds 19 amino acids from the cysteine to the phenylalanine. The read is trimmed to its CDR3 DNA, 57 bases read in frame from base 1. V ends up 4 bases short and J 4 bases short, with an unmatched junction base count of 20. From each donor, a single peripheral blood sample of roughly 0.11 L on average was drawn into heparinised tubes. A BD FACSAria II and a panel including CD45RO, CCR7, CD25, CD127, CD95 and CD27 were used to sort naive, central memory, regulatory and stem cell-like memory CD4+ T cells. All sorted populations exceeded 95% purity. PBMCs were isolated right away by Lymphoprep density gradient centrifugation and were stained directly, without culture. Samples were stained and sorted in pairs, with one healthy donor and one patient per experiment, so that batch effects were minimized.

Sequenced material: naive CD4+ T cells from blood. This specimen's cell subset or site label, per the study, means: true naive CD4+ T cells. This sequence uses TRBV5-5 and TRBJ1-5; TRBD1 agrees with 7 junctional bases. The receptor was derived from a man aged 25-40 years with type 1 diabetes. This receptor carries the CDR3 CASSALAGQSLVVNQPQHF. The base sequence is TGTGCCAGCAGCGCTTTAGCGGGACAGTCCCTCGTGGTTAATCAGCCCCAGCATTTT.